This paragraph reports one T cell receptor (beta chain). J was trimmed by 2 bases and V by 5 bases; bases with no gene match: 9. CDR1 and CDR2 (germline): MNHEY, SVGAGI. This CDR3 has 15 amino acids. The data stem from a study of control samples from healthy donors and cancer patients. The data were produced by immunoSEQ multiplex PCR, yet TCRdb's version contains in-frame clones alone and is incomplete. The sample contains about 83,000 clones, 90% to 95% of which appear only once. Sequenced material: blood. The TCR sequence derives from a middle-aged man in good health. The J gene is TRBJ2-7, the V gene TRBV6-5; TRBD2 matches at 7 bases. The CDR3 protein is CASSPSREATYEQYF. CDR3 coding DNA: TGTGCCAGCAGTCCTTCCCGGGAGGCCACCTACGAGCAGTACTTC.